These T cell receptor beta chains were read from a single sample in a study of blood T cell repertoires in COVID-19. Repertoires were generated with immunoSEQ multiplex PCR, while TCRdb's copy carries only in-frame clones and drops some. This sample yields more than 90,000 clones, of which approximately 78% are seen a single time; roughly 8.2% belongs to the top ten. Input material: peripheral blood. Receptors were obtained from a man between 70 and 80 years old with acute or convalescent COVID-19. CDR3s include the opening cysteine and the closing phenylalanine or tryptophan.

V: TRBV7-9
CDR3: CASSQRAATVGEKLFF

V: TRBV5-1
CDR3: CASSLASPDRNEKLFF

V: TRBV30
CDR3: CAWSVRQGFNSPLHF

V: TRBV9
CDR3: CASGTHRGPHTEAFF

V: TRBV11-1
CDR3: CASRPAGLSGANVLTF

V: TRBV10-2
CDR3: CASRDRGNQPQHF

V: TRBV7-7
CDR3: CASSLGPFRRELSYEQYF

V: TRBV4-1
CDR3: CASSQVQAGWAEAFF

V: TRBV28
CDR3: CASDRGRVSTF

V: TRBV4-1
CDR3: CASSPTQGRGAEAFF

V: TRBV29-1
CDR3: CSASGLYNEQFF

V: TRBV5-1
CDR3: CASSQGRLNGYTF

V: TRBV3-1/TRBV3-2
CDR3: CASSQVIGGALTDTQYF

V: TRBV10-3
CDR3: CALREGANTEAFF

V: TRBV28
CDR3: CASRDRSYNEQFF

V: TRBV9
CDR3: CASSLTGEELFF

V: TRBV28
CDR3: CASNHFEGPGGEQFF

V: TRBV14
CDR3: CASSLRSGTGFLSPLHF

V: TRBV2
CDR3: CASSVRGSSYNEQFF

V: TRBV25-1
CDR3: CASSEARGVGNTIYF

V: TRBV2
CDR3: CASRLAGGTSTDTQYF

V: TRBV3-1/TRBV3-2
CDR3: CASSQQSLRASGELFF

V: TRBV19
CDR3: CASSIPGTGVPGANVLTF

V: TRBV5-6
CDR3: CASRADRLYGYTF

V: TRBV12-3/TRBV12-4
CDR3: CASSGEGGFGYTF

V: TRBV28
CDR3: CASRSQGVFYGYTF

V: TRBV6-5
CDR3: CASSHNGGTTEAFF

V: TRBV4-1
CDR3: CASSTHGTGGADTQYF

V: TRBV5-1
CDR3: CASGEQGSSTEAFF

V: TRBV5-5
CDR3: CASSFDFQTNTGELFF

V: TRBV24-1
CDR3: CATSHSGPGVGELFF

V: TRBV7-8
CDR3: CASSGDNVSRRLLNTIYF

V: TRBV29-1
CDR3: CSVQTGTGLTDTQYF

V: TRBV2
CDR3: CASRADLNNEQFF

V: TRBV4-1
CDR3: CASSQVGTSGRFDNEQFF

V: TRBV29-1
CDR3: CSVRQGTGVTGELFF

V: TRBV15
CDR3: CATRSGGTDTQYF

V: TRBV6-5
CDR3: CASRGHYSGNTIYF

V: TRBV28
CDR3: CASKGANYGYTF

V: TRBV2
CDR3: CASSRTGAVEKLFF

V: TRBV5-1
CDR3: CASSRAGKDGTEAFF

V: TRBV4-1
CDR3: CASSQGDRDNEKLFF

V: TRBV2
CDR3: CATSGGNSNQPQHF

V: TRBV7-3
CDR3: CASSSIPGTEAFF